Sequencing of this T cell receptor (beta chain) was carried out in a study of T cells after yellow fever vaccination. The V end lost 2 bases, the J end lost 4 bases, and 6 bases lay between the germline ends. This CDR3 is built from 12 residues. In germline, CDR1 is SQVTM, CDR2 ANQGSEA. One entry per CDR3 protein results from TCRdb running MiXCR on the 5' RACE reads. The data show more than 35,000 distinct CDR3 sequences, roughly 6.4% seen once. This clonotype has only a few counts. The chain joins TRBV29-1 to TRBJ2-1; D call uncertain. This TCR was recovered from a young man who received the YFV17D yellow fever vaccine. The specimen was CD8+ T cells not binding an NS4B(214-222) dextramer, sorted from PBMCs, collected 45 days after the yellow fever booster vaccination. The CDR3 region has the DNA TGCAGCGTTGAACCGGTTTACAATGAGCAGTTCTTC. Encoded protein: CSVEPVYNEQFF.